This T cell receptor (beta chain) was profiled in a study of OX40 agonist ivuxolimab in advanced cancers. Study-wide findings and caveats: Circulating CD4+ and CD8+ T cells showed clonal expansion by week 6 at 0.1 to 3.0 mg/kg.

Autoimmune disease history or systemic immunosuppression led to patient exclusion. Profiled with immunoSEQ multiplex PCR; TCRdb holds only in-frame clones, not every one. The sample holds some 80,000 clones, 85% to 95% seen once. Trimming removed 0 bases at V and 0 bases at J, with 12 bases between. The CDR3 spans 17 residues. CDR1 SGHTA and CDR2 FQGNSA come from the germline V gene. Regarding this clone: The antigen is undetermined.

Sequencing used CD4+ or CD8+ T cells sorted from blood, obtained in a trial of the OX40 agonist ivuxolimab. This chain joins TRBV7-2 and TRBJ1-3, with D maybe TRBD1 (6 bases). The receptor was isolated from an adult with an advanced solid tumor such as melanoma, head and neck, liver or kidney cancer. The CDR3 sequence: CASSLAGGGHSGNTIYF. The DNA of the CDR3 is TGTGCCAGCAGCTTAGCAGGCGGGGGACACTCTGGAAACACCATATATTTT.